One sample yielded the 24 T cell receptor beta chains listed below, sequenced in a study of human T cells and chemical hapten exposure (dated by TCRdb to the early 2020s). Libraries were built with RACE. TCRdb shows the sequencer as NextSeq 500. The raw public reads went through TCRdb reprocessing: fastp at Q25, MiXCR clone calling, in-frame beta chains kept. Rows merge per CDR3 protein into single entries with the most common DNA and genes. The sample contains fewer than 500,000 distinct CDR3 sequences, more than 4.5% of them found a single time. The leading ten clones occupy about 2.1% of the sample. Read against the paper, the sample's time point label means: patch test 1, 2 weeks after DPC sensitization. What the treatment or condition label conveys for this sample: therapeutic diphenylcyclopropenone sensitization with weekly scalp DPC. The sample was whole blood, taken in connection with sensitization to the hapten diphenylcyclopropenone (DPC). These receptor sequences come from a woman aged 50 to 60 with alopecia areata. Some clones in this sample may be carry-over from other donors' samples.

At least ten counts were recorded for this clonotype. The V gene is TRBV20-1, the J gene TRBJ2-7; TRBD2 might be the D (6 bases). The CDR3 runs to 13 residues. Deletions cut 4 bases from V and 4 bases from J, with 14 bases between. Germline assignment: CDR1 DFQATT and CDR2 SNEGSKA (reference sequence). CDR3 loop: CSATGESGYEQYF. In DNA, the CDR3 is TGCAGTGCTACGGGGGAGAGCGGTTACGAGCAGTACTTC.

This chain connects TRBV20-1 to TRBJ2-3, with 9 positions matching TRBD2. Germline V lookup: CDR1 DFQATT, CDR2 SNEGSKA (reference sequence). CDR3 length: 15 amino acids. With 6 bases clipped from V and 5 bases from J, the junction kept 12 bases outside the gene matches. CDR3 coding DNA: TGCAGTGCAAAGACCCCAGCGGGGGGCGGAGATACGCAGTATTTT. Its translation is CSAKTPAGGGDTQYF.

V is TRBV9 and J is TRBJ1-2; 7 nucleotides match TRBD1. V lost 3 bases, J lost 4 bases, and 3 bases stayed unmatched. This CDR3 is 13 amino acids long. Germline CDR1 and CDR2: SGDLS and YYNGEE. The CDR3 coding sequence is TGTGCCAGCAGCGAGGGGGCTGGCTATGGCTACACCTTC. This gives the protein CASSEGAGYGYTF.

This clonotype was observed many times. The chain combines TRBV2 with TRBJ1-4, with 9 bases identical to TRBD1. Germline V gene sequence: CDR1 SNHLY, CDR2 FYNNEI. V lost 2 bases and J lost 5; bases outside the gene matches: 3. The CDR3 length is 15 residues. The CDR3 nucleotides read TGTGCCAGCAGTGAATCTGGGACAGGGAATGAAAAACTGTTTTTT. It codes for CASSESGTGNEKLFF. The complete variable domain, with remaining parts taken from reference TRBV2 and TRBJ1-4, reads EPEVTQTPSHQVTQMGQEVILRCVPISNHLYFYWYRQILGQKVEFLVSFYNNEISEKSEIFDDQFSVERPDGSNFTLKIRSTKLEDSAMYFCASSESGTGNEKLFFGSGTQLSVL.

The chain couples TRBV7-9 to TRBJ1-5, with D uncertain. Germline V gives CDR1 SEHNR, CDR2 FQNEAQ (reference sequence). V was clipped by 5 bases and J by 7 bases, with 9 bases between them. CDR3 size: 12 residues. This CDR3 reads CASSRAEQPQHF. DNA of the CDR3: TGTGCCAGCAGCCGGGCCGAGCAGCCCCAGCATTTT.

Ten or more counts support this clonotype. This rearrangement joins TRBV15 to TRBJ1-5; 8 nucleotides agree with TRBD1. CDR1 and CDR2 (germline): LNHNV, YYDKDF (reference sequence). The CDR3 covers 15 residues. V was pared by 8 bases and J by 7 bases, with 13 bases of the junction left unmatched. Written as DNA, the CDR3 is TGTGCCACCGGGGGCGACAGGGGATCATGGCAGCCCCAGCATTTT. As protein: CATGGDRGSWQPQHF.

This clonotype was recorded at least ten times. The chain is built from TRBV27 and TRBJ1-1; D is ambiguous. Germline CDR1 and CDR2: MNHEY and SMNVEV (reference sequence). Trimming pared 5 bases from V and 3 bases from J, leaving 10 bases between. This CDR3 spans 13 amino acids. This CDR3 is CASSHVWDTEAFF. DNA for the CDR3: TGTGCCAGCAGTCATGTATGGGACACTGAAGCTTTCTTT.

This clonotype showed up many times. This chain uses TRBV29-1 with TRBJ1-2; D is unresolved. Trimming removed 3 bases at V and 3 bases at J, with 14 bases between. The V gene's germline CDR1 is SQVTM and CDR2 ANQGSEA. CDR3 length: 14 residues. CDR3 residues: CSVDRTKYDYGYTF. Here the CDR3 DNA reads TGCAGCGTTGATCGAACAAAGTACGACTATGGCTACACCTTC. Full variable domain (outside the CDR3, taken from reference TRBV29-1 and TRBJ1-2): SAVISQKPSRDICQRGTSLTIQCQVDSQVTMMFWYRQQPGQSLTLIATANQGSEATYESGFVIDKFPISRPNLTFSTLTVSNMSPEDSSIYLCSVDRTKYDYGYTFGSGTRLTVV.

Only a few counts were recorded for this clonotype. The gene calls are TRBV6-2 or TRBV6-3 and TRBJ2-3; 14 bases map to TRBD2. The CDR3 is 15 amino acids. With V trimmed by 4 bases and J by 6 bases, 3 bases remained unmatched. The germline V gene has CDR1 MNHEY and CDR2 SVGEGT. The CDR3 nucleotides read TGTGCCAGCAGTTCGGGACTAGCGGGAGCTGATACGCAGTATTTT. Its translation is CASSSGLAGADTQYF.

This clonotype came up many times. The rearrangement links TRBV9 to TRBJ1-3; tentative D call: TRBD1 (6 bases). CDR1 is SGDLS and CDR2 is YYNGEE in the germline V gene. This CDR3 has 16 amino acids. Trimming removed 2 bases at V and 0 bases at J, with 12 bases between. CDR3 bases: TGTGCCAGCAGCGTTCGGGGGCACCGCTCTGGAAACACCATATATTTT. Translation gives CASSVRGHRSGNTIYF.

This sequence joins TRBV5-4 and TRBJ2-3; D remains ambiguous. V shed 1 base and J shed 4 bases, with 16 bases lying between them. The CDR3 has 16 amino acids. Germline V CDR1 and CDR2: SGHNT, YYREEE (reference sequence). The CDR3 DNA follows: TGTGCCAGCAGCTTGAATGGCCTAATAACCCCAGATACGCAGTATTTT. Encoded protein: CASSLNGLITPDTQYF. Full variable domain (remainder filled in from reference TRBV5-4 and TRBJ2-3): ETGVTQSPTHLIKTRGQQVTLRCSSQSGHNTVSWYQQALGQGPQFIFQYYREEENGRGNFPPRFSGLQFPNYSSELNVNALELDDSALYLCASSLNGLITPDTQYFGPGTRLTVL.

This clonotype was detected only a few times. The chain is built from TRBV6-5 and TRBJ2-7; D is unclear. The CDR3 is 14 amino acids. V gave up 5 bases and J gave up 6 bases, with 17 bases separating them. The germline V gene has CDR1 MNHEY and CDR2 SVGAGI. The CDR3 DNA sequence: TGTGCCAGCAGTCCCGGTGGAGAGAGCTCCGAGCAGTACTTC. Encoded protein: CASSPGGESSEQYF.

There are many counts of this clonotype. The chain has TRBV18 and TRBJ2-1, with D possibly matching TRBD1 (7 bases). V lost 2 bases and J lost 7, with 12 bases in between. The CDR3 totals 14 residues. Germline CDR1 reads KGHSH; CDR2 reads LQKENI. CDR3 nucleotide sequence: TGTGCCAGCTCACCAGTGGCAGGGGGGAATGAGCAGTTCTTC. As protein: CASSPVAGGNEQFF.

The genes are TRBV6-6 and TRBJ1-2; D possibly corresponds to TRBD1 (5 bases). V gave up 2 bases and J gave up 4 bases, with 20 bases separating them. The CDR3 contains 17 residues. Germline-derived CDR1 and CDR2 are MNHNY and SVGAGI (reference sequence). The CDR3 DNA reads TGTGCCAGCAGTTACCCAACTCGAGGGCAGGGTTCCTATGGCTACACCTTC. Residues: CASSYPTRGQGSYGYTF.

The chain carries TRBV19 and TRBJ2-2, with 8 bases matching TRBD1. Per germline, CDR1 LNHDA and CDR2 SQIVND (reference sequence). J lost 1 base, V lost 3 bases, and 4 bases had no gene match. The CDR3 is 16 residues long. Here the CDR3 reads CASSIQGALNTGELFF. In nucleotides, the CDR3 is TGTGCCAGTAGTATTCAGGGGGCTTTGAACACCGGGGAGCTGTTTTTT.

The table lists this clonotype with many counts. DNA for the CDR3: TGCAGCGTGGGGACAGGGAGTAGAACCGGGGAGCTGTTTTTT. Translated: CSVGTGSRTGELFF. The genes are TRBV29-1 and TRBJ2-2; 9 positions match TRBD1. The CDR3 runs 14 residues. Germline V gives CDR1 SQVTM, CDR2 ANQGSEA. The junction had 7 bases not matched to a gene; V was cut back by 6 bases and J by 5 bases.

This clonotype was observed at least ten times. A junction boundary mismatches the germline segment, possibly from a read error. The chain combines TRBV12-3 or TRBV12-4 with TRBJ2-5, with 10 bases that match TRBD2. The CDR3 is 14 residues long. In nucleotides, the CDR3 is TGTGCCAGCAGTCTAGCGGGAGTTTCAGAGACCCAGTACTTC. Encoded protein: CASSLAGVSETQYF.

About this clonotype itself: Germline and junction disagree at one end, which may indicate a read error. The chain combines TRBV7-8 with TRBJ1-1; D is possibly TRBD1 (5 bases). In germline, CDR1 is SGHVS, CDR2 FQNEAQ. CDR3 length equals 16 residues. The CDR3 loop reads CASSSIPGTGNIEAFF. The CDR3 DNA reads as TGTGCCAGCAGCTCTATCCCCGGGACGGGGAACATTGAAGCTTTCTTT. The complete variable domain, with remaining parts taken from reference TRBV7-8 and TRBJ1-1, reads GAGVSQSPRYKVAKRGQDVALRCDPISGHVSLFWYQQALGQGPEFLTYFQNEAQLDKSGLPSDRFFAERPEGSVSTLKIQRTQQEDSAVYLCASSSIPGTGNIEAFFGQGTRLTVV.

This clonotype was recorded many times. The chain has TRBV15 and TRBJ1-5; D is unresolved. The CDR3 consists of 19 residues. Germline loops: CDR1 LNHNV, CDR2 YYDKDF (reference sequence). V was cut by 0 bases and J by 0 bases, with 18 bases left in between. CDR3 sequence (DNA): TGTGCCACCAGCAGAGAACCGGGCAGGTTAACTTCTAGCAATCAGCCCCAGCATTTT. This codes for CATSREPGRLTSSNQPQHF.

In regard to this clonotype: Germline and junction disagree at one end, which may indicate a read error. The V call is TRBV2, the J call TRBJ2-3; the match to TRBD2 covers 10 bases. Per the germline V gene, CDR1 is SNHLY and CDR2 is FYNNEI. The CDR3 sequence is 17 residues long. The CDR3 spells CASSQAGGPSSTDTQYF. The DNA of the CDR3 is TGTGCCAGCAGTCAAGCGGGGGGGCCCTCGAGCACAGATACGCAGTATTTT. Drawing the rest from reference TRBV2 and TRBJ2-3, the complete variable domain is EPEVTQTPSHQVTQMGQEVILRCVPISNHLYFYWYRQILGQKVEFLVSFYNNEISEKSEIFDDQFSVERPDGSNFTLKIRSTKLEDSAMYFCASSQAGGPSSTDTQYFGPGTRLTVL.

The rearrangement links TRBV2 to TRBJ2-2; D gene ambiguous. V shed 8 bases and J shed 7 bases, with 14 bases lying between them. Per germline, CDR1 SNHLY and CDR2 FYNNEI. There are 13 residues in the CDR3. The CDR3 nucleotides read TGTGCCAGCTGGGTCCTATCCAGCGGGGAGCTGTTTTTT. Translated: CASWVLSSGELFF.

This clonotype was counted a few times. The chain joins TRBV9 to TRBJ2-1; 9 bases fit TRBD2. The CDR3 consists of 14 residues. Germline V gives CDR1 SGDLS, CDR2 YYNGEE. Trimming cost V 4 bases and J 8 bases; bases outside gene matches: 7. The CDR3 coding sequence is TGTGCCAGCAGCTCTGGGACTAGCCTGCATGAGCAGTTCTTC. Its translation is CASSSGTSLHEQFF.

DNA for the CDR3: TGTGCCAGCAGCGTAGGCCGGCTGCGGAACACTGAAGCTTTCTTT. Residues: CASSVGRLRNTEAFF. The chain links TRBV9 to TRBJ1-1; no firm D call. This CDR3 has 15 residues. Per germline, CDR1 SGDLS and CDR2 YYNGEE. V was shortened by 0 bases and J by 1 base, with 10 bases between the two germline ends.

This clonotype was counted a few times. The CDR3 reads CASSFYGTGVNEQFF. CDR3 DNA sequence: TGTGCCAGCAGTTTCTACGGGACAGGGGTCAATGAGCAGTTCTTC. The chain recombines TRBV27 with TRBJ2-1; 10 bases line up with TRBD1. Germline V gives CDR1 MNHEY, CDR2 SMNVEV (reference sequence). The CDR3 covers 15 residues. V trimming: 3 bases; J trimming: 6 bases; junction bases outside the gene matches: 5.